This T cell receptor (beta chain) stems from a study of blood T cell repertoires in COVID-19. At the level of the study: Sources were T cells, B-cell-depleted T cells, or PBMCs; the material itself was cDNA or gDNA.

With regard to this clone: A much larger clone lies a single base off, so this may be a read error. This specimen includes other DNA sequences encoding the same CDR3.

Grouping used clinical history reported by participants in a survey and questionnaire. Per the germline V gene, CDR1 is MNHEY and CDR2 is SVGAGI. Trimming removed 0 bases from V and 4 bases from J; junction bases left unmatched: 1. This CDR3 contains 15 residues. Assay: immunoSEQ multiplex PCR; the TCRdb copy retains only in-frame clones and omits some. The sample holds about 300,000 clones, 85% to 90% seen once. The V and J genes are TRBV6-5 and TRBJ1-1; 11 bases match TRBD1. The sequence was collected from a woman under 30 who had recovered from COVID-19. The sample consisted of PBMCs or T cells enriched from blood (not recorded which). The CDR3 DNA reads TGTGCCAGCAGTTACTCGGGGACAGGGGGCACTGAAGCTTTCTTT. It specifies CASSYSGTGGTEAFF.